Sequencing of this TCR beta chain was carried out in a study of control samples from healthy donors and cancer patients. Sequencing used immunoSEQ multiplex PCR; TCRdb keeps in-frame clones, though not all of them. Of under 75,000 clones listed, 90% are singletons. After removal of 5 bases from V and 4 bases from J, the junction contained 6 bases not matched to a gene. The CDR3 runs 15 residues. Per germline, CDR1 ENHRY and CDR2 SYGVKD. The chain uses TRBV10-3 and TRBJ2-2; the match to TRBD1 covers 8 bases. The sequenced sample was PBMCs. This sequence originates from a woman aged 45-60 years with colorectal cancer. DNA for the CDR3: TGTGCCATCAGTACCGGACAGGGTCCCACCGGGGAGCTGTTTTTT. Translating it yields CAISTGQGPTGELFF.